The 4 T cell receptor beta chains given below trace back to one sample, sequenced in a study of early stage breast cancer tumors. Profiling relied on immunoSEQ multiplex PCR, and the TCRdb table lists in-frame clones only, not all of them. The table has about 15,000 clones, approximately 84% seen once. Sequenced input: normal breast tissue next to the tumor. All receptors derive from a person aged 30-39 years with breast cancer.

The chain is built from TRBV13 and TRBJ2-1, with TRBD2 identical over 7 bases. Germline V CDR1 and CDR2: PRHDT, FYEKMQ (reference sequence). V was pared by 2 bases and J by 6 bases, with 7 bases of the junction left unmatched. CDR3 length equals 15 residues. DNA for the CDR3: TGTGCCAGCAGCTTATTCGGACTAGGCGCCAATGAGCAGTTCTTC. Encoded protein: CASSLFGLGANEQFF. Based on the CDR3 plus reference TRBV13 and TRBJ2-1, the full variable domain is AAGVIQSPRHLIKEKRETATLKCYPIPRHDTVYWYQQGPGQDPQFLISFYEKMQSDKGSIPDRFSAQQFSDYHSELNMSSLELGDSALYFCASSLFGLGANEQFFGPGTRLTVL.

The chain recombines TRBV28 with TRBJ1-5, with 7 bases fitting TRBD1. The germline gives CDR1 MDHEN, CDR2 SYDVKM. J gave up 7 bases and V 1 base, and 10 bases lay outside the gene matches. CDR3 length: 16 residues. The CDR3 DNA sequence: TGTGCCAGCAGTTTATACGGCAGGGGGGTGGGGCAGCCCCAGCATTTT. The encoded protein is CASSLYGRGVGQPQHF.

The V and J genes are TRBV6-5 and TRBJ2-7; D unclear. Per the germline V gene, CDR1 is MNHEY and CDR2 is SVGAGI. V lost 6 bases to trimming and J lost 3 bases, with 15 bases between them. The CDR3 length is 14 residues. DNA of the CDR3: TGTGCCAGCAGACCCCCCTATAAGTACTACGAGCAGTACTTC. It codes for CASRPPYKYYEQYF.

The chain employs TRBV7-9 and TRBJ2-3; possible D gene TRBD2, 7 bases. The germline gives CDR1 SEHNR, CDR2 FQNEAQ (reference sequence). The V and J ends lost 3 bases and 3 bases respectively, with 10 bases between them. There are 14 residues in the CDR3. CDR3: CASSLGGLTDTQYF. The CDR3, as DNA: TGTGCCAGCAGCTTGGGGGGGCTTACAGATACGCAGTATTTT. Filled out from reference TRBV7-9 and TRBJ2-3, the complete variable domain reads DTGVSQNPRHKITKRGQNVTFRCDPISEHNRLYWYRQTLGQGPEFLTYFQNEAQLEKSRLLSDRFSAERPKGSFSTLEIQRTEQGDSAMYLCASSLGGLTDTQYFGPGTRLTVL.